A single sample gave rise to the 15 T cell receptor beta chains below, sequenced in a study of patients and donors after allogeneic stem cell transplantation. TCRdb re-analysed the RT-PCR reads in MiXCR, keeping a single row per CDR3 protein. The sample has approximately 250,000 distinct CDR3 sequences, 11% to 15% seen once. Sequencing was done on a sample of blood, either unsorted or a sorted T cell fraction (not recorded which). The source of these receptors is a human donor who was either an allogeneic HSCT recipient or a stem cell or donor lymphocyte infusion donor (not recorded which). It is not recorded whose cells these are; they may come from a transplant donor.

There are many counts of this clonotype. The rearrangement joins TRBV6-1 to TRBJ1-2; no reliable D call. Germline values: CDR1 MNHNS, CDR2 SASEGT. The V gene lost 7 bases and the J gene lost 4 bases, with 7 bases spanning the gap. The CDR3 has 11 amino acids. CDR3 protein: CASTRLYGYTF. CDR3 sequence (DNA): TGTGCCAGCACCAGACTCTATGGCTACACCTTC.

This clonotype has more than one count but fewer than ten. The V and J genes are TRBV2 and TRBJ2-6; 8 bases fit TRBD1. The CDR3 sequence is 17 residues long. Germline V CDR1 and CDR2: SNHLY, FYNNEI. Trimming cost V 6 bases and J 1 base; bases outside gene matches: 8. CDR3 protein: CASSRTRQGSGANVLTF. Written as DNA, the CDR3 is TGTGCCAGCAGCCGGACACGACAGGGGTCTGGGGCCAACGTCCTGACTTTC. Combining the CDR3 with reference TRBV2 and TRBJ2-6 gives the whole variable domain EPEVTQTPSHQVTQMGQEVILRCVPISNHLYFYWYRQILGQKVEFLVSFYNNEISEKSEIFDDQFSVERPDGSNFTLKIRSTKLEDSAMYFCASSRTRQGSGANVLTFGAGSRLTVL.

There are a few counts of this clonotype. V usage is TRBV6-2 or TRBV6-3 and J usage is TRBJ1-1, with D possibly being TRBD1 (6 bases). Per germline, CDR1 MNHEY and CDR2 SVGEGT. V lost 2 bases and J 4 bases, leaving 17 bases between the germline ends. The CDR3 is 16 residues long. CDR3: CASSYVRGARFTEAFF. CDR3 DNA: TGTGCCAGCAGTTACGTACGGGGGGCTAGATTCACTGAAGCTTTCTTT.

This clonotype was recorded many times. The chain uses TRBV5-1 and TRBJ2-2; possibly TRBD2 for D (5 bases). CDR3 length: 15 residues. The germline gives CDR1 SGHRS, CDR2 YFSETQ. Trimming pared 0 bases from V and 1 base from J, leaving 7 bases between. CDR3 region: CASSLDGKNTGELFF. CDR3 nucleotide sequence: TGCGCCAGCAGCTTGGACGGGAAGAACACCGGGGAGCTGTTTTTT.

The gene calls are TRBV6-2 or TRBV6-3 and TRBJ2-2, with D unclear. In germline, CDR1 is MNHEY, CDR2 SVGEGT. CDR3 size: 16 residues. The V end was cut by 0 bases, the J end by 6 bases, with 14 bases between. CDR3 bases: TGTGCCAGCAGTTACTCCCCCCGGACGACCCCCGGGGAGCTGTTTTTT. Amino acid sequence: CASSYSPRTTPGELFF.

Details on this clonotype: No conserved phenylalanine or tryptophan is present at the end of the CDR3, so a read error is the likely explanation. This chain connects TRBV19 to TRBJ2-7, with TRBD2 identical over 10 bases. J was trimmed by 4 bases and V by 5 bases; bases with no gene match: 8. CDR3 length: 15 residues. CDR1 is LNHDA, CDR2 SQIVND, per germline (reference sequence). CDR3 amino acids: CASSFRLAGDYEQYY. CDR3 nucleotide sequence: TGTGCCAGTAGTTTCCGACTAGCGGGTGATTACGAGCAGTACTAC.

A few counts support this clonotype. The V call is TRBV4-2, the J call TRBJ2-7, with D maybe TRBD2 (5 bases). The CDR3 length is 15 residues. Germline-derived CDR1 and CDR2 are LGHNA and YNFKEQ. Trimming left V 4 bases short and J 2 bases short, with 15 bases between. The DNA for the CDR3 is TGTGCCAGCAGCCCGGTGGCGGGTGCCACCTACGAGCAGTACTTC. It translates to CASSPVAGATYEQYF.

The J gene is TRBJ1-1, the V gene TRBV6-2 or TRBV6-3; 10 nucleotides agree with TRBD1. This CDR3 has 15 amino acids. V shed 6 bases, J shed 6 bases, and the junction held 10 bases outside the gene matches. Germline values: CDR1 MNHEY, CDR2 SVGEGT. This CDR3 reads CASRKGTGAWAEAFF. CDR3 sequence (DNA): TGTGCCAGCAGGAAAGGGACAGGGGCTTGGGCTGAAGCTTTCTTT.

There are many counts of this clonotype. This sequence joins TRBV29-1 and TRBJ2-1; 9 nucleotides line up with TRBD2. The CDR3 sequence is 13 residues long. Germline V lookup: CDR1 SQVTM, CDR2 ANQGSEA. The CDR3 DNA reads TGCAGTGGCGGGGCGGGGGGGCCGAGTGAGCAGTTCTTC. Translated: CSGGAGGPSEQFF.

Here the CDR3 DNA reads TGCAGTGCAAGAAGGGGCGTAGATAGTGAAGCTTTCTTT. Protein sequence: CSARRGVDSEAFF. This rearrangement joins TRBV20-1 to TRBJ1-1, with D perhaps TRBD1 (5 bases). The CDR3 totals 13 residues. The V gene lost 6 bases and the J gene lost 7 bases, with 18 bases spanning the gap. Germline lookup yields CDR1 DFQATT and CDR2 SNEGSKA (reference sequence).

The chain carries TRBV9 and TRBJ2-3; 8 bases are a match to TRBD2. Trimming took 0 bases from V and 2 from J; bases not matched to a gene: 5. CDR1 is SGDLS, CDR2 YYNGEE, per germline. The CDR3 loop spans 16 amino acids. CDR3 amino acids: CASSVASGSITDTQYF. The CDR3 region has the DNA TGTGCCAGCAGCGTAGCTAGCGGGTCCATCACAGATACGCAGTATTTT.

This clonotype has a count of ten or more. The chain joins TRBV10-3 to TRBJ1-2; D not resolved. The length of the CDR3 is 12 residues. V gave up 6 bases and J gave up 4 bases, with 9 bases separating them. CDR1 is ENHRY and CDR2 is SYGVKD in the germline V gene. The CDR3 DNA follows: TGTGCCATCAGGGAAGATAGCTATGGCTACACCTTC. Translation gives CAIREDSYGYTF.

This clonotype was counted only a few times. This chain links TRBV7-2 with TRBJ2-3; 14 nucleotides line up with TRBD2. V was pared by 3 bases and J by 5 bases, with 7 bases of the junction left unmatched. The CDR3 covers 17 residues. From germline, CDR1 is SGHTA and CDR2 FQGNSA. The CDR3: CASSLQTSGGAGDTQYF. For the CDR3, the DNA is TGTGCCAGCAGCTTGCAGACTAGCGGGGGGGCCGGAGATACGCAGTATTTT. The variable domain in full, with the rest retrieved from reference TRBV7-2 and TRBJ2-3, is GAGVSQSPSNKVTEKGKDVELRCDPISGHTALYWYRQSLGQGLEFLIYFQGNSAPDKSGLPSDRFSAERTGGSVSTLTIQRTQQEDSAVYLCASSLQTSGGAGDTQYFGPGTRLTVL.

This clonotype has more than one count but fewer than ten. CDR3 region: CASSIPPGRNYGYTF. CDR3 coding DNA: TGTGCCAGTAGTATACCTCCGGGACGGAACTATGGCTACACCTTC. J is TRBJ1-2 and V is TRBV19, with D possibly being TRBD1 (5 bases). The CDR3 is 15 amino acids. Trimming left V 2 bases short and J 2 bases short, with 12 bases between. Germline V gene sequence: CDR1 LNHDA, CDR2 SQIVND (reference sequence).

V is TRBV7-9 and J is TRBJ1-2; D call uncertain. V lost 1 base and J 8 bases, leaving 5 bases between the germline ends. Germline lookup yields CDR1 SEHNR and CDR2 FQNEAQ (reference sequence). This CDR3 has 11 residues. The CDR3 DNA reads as TGTGCCAGCAGCTTAGGCGCGGGCTACACCTTC. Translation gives CASSLGAGYTF. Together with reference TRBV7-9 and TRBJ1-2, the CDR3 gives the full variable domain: DTGVSQNPRHKITKRGQNVTFRCDPISEHNRLYWYRQTLGQGPEFLTYFQNEAQLEKSRLLSDRFSAERPKGSFSTLEIQRTEQGDSAMYLCASSLGAGYTFGSGTRLTVV.